This entry features one TCR beta chain sequence. The target antigen is unknown. 5'RACE primed at constant segments yielded TCR alpha and TCR beta cDNA libraries bearing sample barcodes and UMIs. TCRdb itself ran the 5' RACE reads through MiXCR, one entry per CDR3 protein. This sample carries 280,000 or so distinct CDR3 sequences, around 8% of them seen once, and the ten largest clones take about 20%. These data are taken from a study of T-cell memory formation after mild COVID-19. Overall study context: TCR clusters were largely donor specific.

The CDR3 spans 12 residues. Trimming pared 6 bases from V and 5 bases from J, leaving 11 bases between. The V gene's germline CDR1 is SNHLY and CDR2 FYNNEI. The study's findings and limits: Detection of some responders pre-infection suggested pre-existing cross-reactive memory T cells participated.

The sequencing input was PBMCs or a T cell subset sorted from them (not recorded which). The chain links TRBV2 to TRBJ2-7; D remains unclear. The sequence derives from a young man who had mild COVID-19 (a few samples of this study predate the infection). Cell type and time point are not known. The CDR3 bases are TGTGCCAGCAGCCCCAGGATAAACGAGCAGTACGTC. This codes for CASSPRINEQYV.